This record concerns one TCR beta chain sequence. Its specificity is not known. The length of the CDR3 is 16 residues. V shed 3 bases and J 0 bases; nucleotides not matched to a gene: 8. Germline V CDR1 and CDR2: SGHRS, YFSETQ. General study findings and limits: Tumor memory CD4+ T cell TCR gene usage was found to cluster with blood and lymph node memory CD4+ cells and with lymph node naive CD4+ cells. Tumor-infiltrating Treg TCR alpha and beta sequences overlapped most with tumor naive CD4+ T cells, then blood naive.

The memory fraction was CD4+CD45RO+CD25- cells. Full-length variable regions came from constant-region reverse primers plus semi-nested Nested Universal Primer A PCR. TCRdb used MiXCR to reprocess the 5' RACE reads, holding one entry per CDR3 protein. This sample carries approximately 6,500 distinct CDR3 sequences, roughly 37% of them seen once, and the ten largest clones take approximately 4.5%. The specimen was memory CD4+ T cells sorted from blood. Subset noted: memory CD4+ T cells, CD4+CD45RO+CD25-. The chain combines TRBV5-1 with TRBJ2-7; TRBD2 matches 8 bases. This receptor was identified in a female donor with breast cancer. The CDR3 sequence is CASSSGGSGISYEQYF. CDR3 DNA sequence: TGCGCCAGCAGCTCCGGAGGTAGCGGGATCTCCTACGAGCAGTACTTC.